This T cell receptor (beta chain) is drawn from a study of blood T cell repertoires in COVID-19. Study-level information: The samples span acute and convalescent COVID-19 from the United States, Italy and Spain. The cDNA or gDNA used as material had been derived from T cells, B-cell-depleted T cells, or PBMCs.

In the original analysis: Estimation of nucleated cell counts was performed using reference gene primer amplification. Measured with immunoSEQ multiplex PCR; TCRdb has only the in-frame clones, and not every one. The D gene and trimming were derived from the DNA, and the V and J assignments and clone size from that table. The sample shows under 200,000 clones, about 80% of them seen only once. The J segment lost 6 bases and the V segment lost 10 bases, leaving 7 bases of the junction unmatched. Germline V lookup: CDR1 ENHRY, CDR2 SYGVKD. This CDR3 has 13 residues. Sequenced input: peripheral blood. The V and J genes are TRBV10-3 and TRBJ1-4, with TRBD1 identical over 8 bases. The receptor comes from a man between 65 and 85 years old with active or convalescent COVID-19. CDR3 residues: CATTGGLDEKLFF. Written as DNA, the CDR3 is TGTGCCACCACAGGGGGATTGGATGAAAAACTGTTTTTT.